This passage covers 9 T cell receptor beta chains from one sample sequenced in a study of blood T cell repertoires in COVID-19. The protocol was immunoSEQ multiplex PCR, while the TCRdb copy is restricted to in-frame clones and leaves out a portion. This sample has about 170,000 clones, with 70% to 90% found just once. Input material: peripheral blood. These receptors originate from a woman older than 75 with COVID-19, enrolled during active disease.

The rearrangement uses TRBV4-1 and TRBJ2-7, with TRBD1 as a possible D gene (5 bases). CDR1 and CDR2 (germline): MGHRA, YSYEKL. The ends were cut back, 0 bases at V and 3 bases at J, with 9 bases in the middle. The CDR3 runs 14 residues. The CDR3 nucleotides are TGCGCCAGCAGCCAAGATTCCAGGGACTACGAGCAGTACTTC. As protein: CASSQDSRDYEQYF.

The chain recombines TRBV21-1 with TRBJ1-2. TRBV21-1 is shown as a pseudogene. The CDR3 has 22 amino acids. The CDR3 sequence: CASSKVGAELTNPPSANYGYTF. The CDR3 bases are TGTGCCAGCAGCAAAGTAGGAGCAGAGCTCACTAACCCCCCCTCCGCTAACTATGGCTACACCTTC.

The V call is TRBV18, the J call TRBJ1-4; 8 bases line up with TRBD1. The CDR3 contains 15 residues. The ends lost 4 bases at V and 8 bases at J; junction bases unmatched: 9. Germline V gives CDR1 KGHSH, CDR2 LQKENI. CDR3 amino acids: CASSLHQGASEKLFF. The CDR3 coding sequence is TGTGCCAGCTCACTACACCAGGGGGCAAGCGAAAAACTGTTTTTT. Using reference TRBV18 and TRBJ1-4 for the parts outside the CDR3, the full variable domain is NAGVMQNPRHLVRRRGQEARLRCSPMKGHSHVYWYRQLPEEGLKFMVYLQKENIIDESGMPKERFSAEFPKEGPSILRIQQVVRGDSAAYFCASSLHQGASEKLFFGSGTQLSVL.

V and J are TRBV6-5 and TRBJ1-1; D perhaps matches TRBD1 (6 bases). The CDR3 contains 12 residues. Trimming removed 7 bases from V and 11 bases from J, with 17 bases in between. Looked up from germline, CDR1 is MNHEY and CDR2 is SVGAGI. The CDR3 loop is CASIPRGGRAFF. The CDR3 DNA follows: TGTGCCAGCATCCCTAGGGGGGGCCGTGCTTTCTTT.

The chain is built from TRBV10-3 and TRBJ2-7; 9 bases are shared with TRBD2. In germline, CDR1 is ENHRY, CDR2 SYGVKD. The CDR3 sequence is 14 residues long. V was clipped by 2 bases and J by 7 bases; unmatched bases: 6. In DNA form, the CDR3 reads TGTGCCATCAGTGAGGCGGGGGGGCCGGGAGAGCAGTACTTC. This codes for CAISEAGGPGEQYF.

The V gene is TRBV7-2, the J gene TRBJ2-3; TRBD2 matches at 8 bases. Trimming at V came to 10 bases and at J to 4 bases, leaving 4 bases not matched to a gene. This CDR3 has 12 residues. Germline V gives CDR1 SGHTA, CDR2 FQGNSA. CDR3 in amino acids: CATGGRADTQYF. The CDR3 nucleotides are TGTGCCACGGGGGGGCGTGCAGATACGCAGTATTTT.

This clone was seen once. The V and J genes are TRBV18 and TRBJ1-6, with a weak D call TRBD1 (5 bases). The CDR3 consists of 16 residues. V lost 3 bases and J 8 bases, leaving 17 bases between the germline ends. Germline lookup yields CDR1 KGHSH and CDR2 LQKENI. The CDR3 region has the DNA TGTGCCAGCTCACCGGTGGGAAGGGGATGGGATTCACCCCTCCACTTT. Protein sequence: CASSPVGRGWDSPLHF.

V and J are TRBV2 and TRBJ1-4, with no clear D. This CDR3 has 13 residues. Germline V gene sequence: CDR1 SNHLY, CDR2 FYNNEI. V was cut by 4 bases and J by 5 bases, with 8 bases left in between. The CDR3 DNA is TGTGCCAGCAGTGGGAGCCCGAATGAAAAACTGTTTTTT. It encodes CASSGSPNEKLFF.

The chain has TRBV7-6 and TRBJ2-2, with a tentative D call TRBD1 (5 bases). In germline, CDR1 is SGHVS, CDR2 FNYEAQ. V was trimmed by 3 bases and J by 4 bases, leaving 15 bases between them. This CDR3 spans 16 amino acids. The CDR3 protein is CASSLAPGLATGELFF. The CDR3 DNA sequence: TGTGCCAGCAGCTTGGCGCCAGGGCTGGCCACCGGGGAGCTGTTTTTT.